This T cell receptor (beta chain) is drawn from a study of blood T cell repertoires in COVID-19 (dated by TCRdb to between 2020 and 2021). Broadly, across the study: The collaborator samples originated in the United States, Italy and Spain and spanned the acute and convalescent phases of COVID-19. HLA class I and class II types, where available, came from metadata supplied by the sample provider rather than from assay-based typing. The repertoires were released in a freely available public database meant as a resource for research on the immune response to SARS-CoV-2. The samples were drawn from the first 160 participants of the ongoing ImmuneRACE study and from roughly 1,300 subjects provided by 6 global collaborators. The prospective study material was composed of cDNA or gDNA derived from T cells, B-cell-depleted T cells, or PBMCs. Nearly every sample came with metadata listing a de-identified subject ID, COVID-19 status, age in years and sex. The dataset comprised deeply sampled blood TCRbeta repertoires from subjects exposed to, actively infected with, or recovered from COVID-19.

TCRbeta CDR3 regions were amplified from genomic DNA using the immunoSEQ Assay, a bias-controlled multiplex PCR. In the paper's pipeline: Nucleated cell counts per sample were estimated from amplification of reference gene primers within the assay. To quantify the absolute abundance of each unique TCRbeta CDR3 rearrangement, sequence reads were collapsed and filtered. For each sample, productive Simpson clonality was calculated by taking the square root of Simpson's diversity index across productive rearrangements. The clones in this table, taken by TCRdb from immuneACCESS, are in-frame only. Not every clone is retained; where verified, under half of the shortfall comes from an unresolved V gene, and the cause of the rest is unknown. Clone size and the V and J calls come from that table; the DNA yielded D and trimming. The sample has under 250,000 clones on record, 80% of them singletons. 9.5% to 15% of the sample is in the top ten clones.

Each collaborating institution followed its own protocols to collect whole blood in K2EDTA tubes. For TCRbeta analysis, collaborators shipped samples in one of three forms: frozen whole blood, isolated PBMCs, or DNA extracted from either of those sample types. Broader findings and caveats from the paper: How much clinical and demographic metadata was included differed by source and by participant, and the metadata was provided uncurated.

After removal of 4 bases from V and 2 bases from J, the junction retains 5 bases not matched to a gene. Looking up the germline V gene yields CDR1 SNHLY and CDR2 FYNNEI. Including the terminal cysteine and phenylalanine, the CDR3 comprises 15 residues. Only the CDR3 part of the read is kept: 45 bases, read in frame from the first base. Regarding this clone: What antigen it recognizes has not been identified. There are no base qualities to consult, and no much larger clone falls within one base.

The sequenced sample consisted of peripheral blood. The rearranged segments are TRBV2 and TRBJ2-1, with 7 junctional bases fitting TRBD2. This clonotype was sampled from a human donor in a cohort sampled during active COVID-19. The CDR3 amino acid sequence is: CASSVGGDPYNEQFF. The bases are TGTGCCAGCAGTGTTGGGGGGGACCCCTACAATGAGCAGTTCTTC.